The present TCR beta chain was sequenced within a study of OX40 agonist ivuxolimab in advanced cancers. For context, the study as a whole: Ivuxolimab was a fully human IgG2 agonistic monoclonal antibody targeting the costimulatory receptor OX40 (CD134). Intravenous ivuxolimab was administered to patients every 2 weeks at six dose levels: 0.01, 0.1, 0.3, 1.5, 3 and 10 mg/kg. Of the 50 to 55 dose-escalation patients, hepatocellular carcinoma was present in around 20, melanoma in approximately 15, renal cell carcinoma in 9 and head and neck cancer in 9. In the dose-escalation cohort, 82.7% of patients were male, and the mean age was roughly 60 years, with a range of 23 to 79. Patients were allowed to have had prior anti-PD-1, anti-PD-L1 or anti-CTLA-4 therapy, and 40% to 45% of the dose-escalation patients had been treated with checkpoint inhibitors. Partial responses occurred in three dose-escalation patients: two with cutaneous melanoma and one with hepatocellular carcinoma. Peripheral TCRbeta sequencing aimed to test whether ivuxolimab altered TCR sequence diversity and caused clonal T-cell expansion. The monotherapy dose-escalation portion (N ≈ 50 patients) of the phase I ivuxolimab trial is reported in the paper. Points the paper makes about the study in general: The antigen specificity of the clonally expanded peripheral T cells was not determined. After ivuxolimab, CD8+ T cells had more expanded clones than CD4+ T cells on average. At doses of 0.1 to 3.0 mg/kg, clonal expansion of both CD4+ and CD8+ T cells in blood was seen between baseline and week 6. Low levels of normalized T-cell clonal expansion were also seen in some patients who did not respond. In the 0.1-3.0 mg/kg groups, partial responders were among the patients with the lowest normalized peripheral clonal expansion, particularly in CD8+ T cells.

As concerns this clone: What antigen it recognizes has not been identified. It has no much larger one-base neighbor in the sample; base qualities were not kept.

The trial excluded patients who had a history of autoimmune disease or who were on systemic immunosuppression. Peripheral blood for TCR sequencing was collected from all dose cohorts at baseline, on cycle 4 day 1, and on cycle 7 day 1. The samples were taken from a phase I, first-in-human, multicenter, open-label dose-escalation trial of ivuxolimab. Adults with locally advanced or metastatic melanoma, renal cell, hepatocellular, or head and neck squamous cell carcinoma were enrolled in the trial. CD4+ and CD8+ T cells were sorted separately from peripheral blood before TCR sequencing. V sheds 4 bases and J sheds 5 bases, leaving 15 bases between their ends. Looking up the germline V gene yields CDR1 LGHNA and CDR2 YSLEER. The CDR3 sequence holds 14 residues, the cysteine and phenylalanine included. CDR3 DNA only is kept here, 42 bases in frame from base 1. Genomic DNA was isolated from the sorted cells so that the TCRbeta CDR3 region could be sequenced. The immunoSEQ Assay was used for sequencing of TCRbeta CDR3 regions. The table was pulled from immuneACCESS by TCRdb, which kept in-frame rearrangements only. Such tables lose some clones; where checked, under half of the loss comes from unresolved V genes, and the rest has no known cause. This sample gives some 60,000 clones in total; approximately 89% of them show up just once. More than 4.5% of the sample comes from the top ten.

Sequencing was performed on CD4+ or CD8+ T cells sorted from blood, taken in a trial of the OX40 agonist ivuxolimab. The TCR comes from an adult with an advanced solid tumor such as melanoma, head and neck, liver or kidney cancer. The sequence links TRBV4-3 to TRBJ2-7; the D segment cannot be called with confidence. The DNA is as follows: TGCGCCAGCAGCCCTCAGGTAGGGTGGAACGAGCAGTACTTC. This yields the protein CASSPQVGWNEQYF.